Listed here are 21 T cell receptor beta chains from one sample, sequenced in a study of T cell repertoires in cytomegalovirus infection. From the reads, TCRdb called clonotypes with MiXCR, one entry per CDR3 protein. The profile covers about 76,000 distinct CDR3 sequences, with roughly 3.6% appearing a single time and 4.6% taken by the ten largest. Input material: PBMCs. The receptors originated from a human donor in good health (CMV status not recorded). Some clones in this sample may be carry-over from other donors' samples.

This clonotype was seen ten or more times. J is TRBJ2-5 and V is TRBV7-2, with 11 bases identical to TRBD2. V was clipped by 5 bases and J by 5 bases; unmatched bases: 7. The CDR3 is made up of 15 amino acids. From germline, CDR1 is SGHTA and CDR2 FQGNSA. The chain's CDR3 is CASSPGTSGGETQYF. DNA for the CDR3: TGTGCCAGCAGCCCCGGGACTAGCGGAGGGGAGACCCAGTACTTC.

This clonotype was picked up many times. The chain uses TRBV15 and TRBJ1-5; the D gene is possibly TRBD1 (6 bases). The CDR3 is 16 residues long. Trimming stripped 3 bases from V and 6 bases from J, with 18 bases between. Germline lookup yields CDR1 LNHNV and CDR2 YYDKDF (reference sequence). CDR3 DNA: TGTGCCACCAGCAGGGACCGACAAGGGGGAGGTCAGCCCCAGCATTTT. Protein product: CATSRDRQGGGQPQHF.

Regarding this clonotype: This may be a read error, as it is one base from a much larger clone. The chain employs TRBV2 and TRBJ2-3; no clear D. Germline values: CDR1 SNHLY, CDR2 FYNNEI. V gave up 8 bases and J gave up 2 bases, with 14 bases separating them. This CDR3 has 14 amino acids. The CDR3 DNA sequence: TGTGCCAGCCGCCTGATCGGAATCACAGATACGCAGTATTTT. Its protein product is CASRLIGITDTQYF.

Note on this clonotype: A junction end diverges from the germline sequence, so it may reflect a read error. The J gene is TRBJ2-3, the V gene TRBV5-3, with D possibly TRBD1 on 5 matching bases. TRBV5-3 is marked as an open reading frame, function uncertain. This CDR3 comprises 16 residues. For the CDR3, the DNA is TGTGCCAGCAGATTGTTGGTTGGACATATCACAGATACGCAGTATTTC. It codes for CASRLLVGHITDTQYF.

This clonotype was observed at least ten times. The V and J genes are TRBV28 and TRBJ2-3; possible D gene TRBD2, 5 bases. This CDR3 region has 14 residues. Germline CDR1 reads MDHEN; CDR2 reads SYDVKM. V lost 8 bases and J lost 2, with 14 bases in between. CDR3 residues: CASSLGRSTDTQYF. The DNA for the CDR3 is TGTGCCAGCTCACTAGGGCGCTCCACAGATACGCAGTATTTT.

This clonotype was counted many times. The CDR3: CASSLTSGGEAFF. DNA of the CDR3: TGTGCCAGCAGCTTAACGTCGGGAGGTGAAGCTTTCTTT. This rearrangement joins TRBV7-3 to TRBJ1-1; D ambiguous. The CDR3 has 13 residues. V lost 0 bases, J lost 7 bases, and 9 bases lay in between. CDR1 and CDR2 (germline): SGHTA, FQGTGA.

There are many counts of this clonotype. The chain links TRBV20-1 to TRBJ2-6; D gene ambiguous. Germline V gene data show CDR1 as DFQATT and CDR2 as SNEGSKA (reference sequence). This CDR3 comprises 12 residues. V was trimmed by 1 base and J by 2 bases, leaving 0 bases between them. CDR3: CSARAGANVLTF. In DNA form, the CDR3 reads TGCAGTGCTAGAGCTGGGGCCAACGTCCTGACTTTC.

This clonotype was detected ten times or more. The CDR3 reads CASSFREAEAFF. In nucleotides, the CDR3 is TGTGCCAGCAGCTTCAGAGAGGCTGAAGCTTTCTTT. The chain links TRBV5-6 to TRBJ1-1; unclear D gene. V was shortened by 2 bases and J by 6 bases, with 8 bases between the two germline ends. CDR1 is SGHDT, CDR2 YYEEEE, per germline. The CDR3 covers 12 residues.

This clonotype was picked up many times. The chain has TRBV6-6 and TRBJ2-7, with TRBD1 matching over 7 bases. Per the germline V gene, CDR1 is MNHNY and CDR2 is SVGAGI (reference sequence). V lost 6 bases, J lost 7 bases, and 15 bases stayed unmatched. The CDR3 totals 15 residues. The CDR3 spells CASSMLTGSVGEQYF. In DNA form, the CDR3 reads TGTGCCAGCAGCATGCTGACAGGGAGTGTTGGGGAGCAGTACTTC.

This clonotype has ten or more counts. Written as DNA, the CDR3 is TGCAGTGCCCCTACGCAGCGAACCTACGAGCAGTACTTC. Protein: CSAPTQRTYEQYF. J is TRBJ2-7 and V is TRBV20-1, with D unresolved. From germline, CDR1 is DFQATT and CDR2 SNEGSKA (reference sequence). Trimming removed 6 bases from V and 2 bases from J, with 14 bases in between. This CDR3 region has 13 residues.

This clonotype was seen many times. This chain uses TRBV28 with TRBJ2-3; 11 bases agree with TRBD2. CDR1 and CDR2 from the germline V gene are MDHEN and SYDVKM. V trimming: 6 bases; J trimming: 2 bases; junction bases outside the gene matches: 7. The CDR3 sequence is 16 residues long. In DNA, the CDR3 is TGTGCCAGCAGCCGCATAGCGGGGGGGGACACAGATACGCAGTATTTT. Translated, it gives CASSRIAGGDTDTQYF.

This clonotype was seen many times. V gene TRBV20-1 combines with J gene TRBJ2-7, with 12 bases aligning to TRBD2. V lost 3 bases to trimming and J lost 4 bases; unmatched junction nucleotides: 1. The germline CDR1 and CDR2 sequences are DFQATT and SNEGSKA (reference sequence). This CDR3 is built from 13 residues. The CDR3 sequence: CSASTSGGYEQYF. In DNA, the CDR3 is TGCAGTGCTAGTACTAGCGGGGGGTACGAGCAGTACTTC.

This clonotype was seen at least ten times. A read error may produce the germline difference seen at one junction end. CDR3 bases: TGTGCCAGCAGCGGTTCAGGGGGCGGGTTCCCCACTTTC. It encodes CASSGSGGGFPTF. This sequence joins TRBV7-2 and TRBJ2-7; 8 bases match TRBD1. The CDR3 is 13 residues long. Looked up from germline, CDR1 is SGHTA and CDR2 is FQGNSA.

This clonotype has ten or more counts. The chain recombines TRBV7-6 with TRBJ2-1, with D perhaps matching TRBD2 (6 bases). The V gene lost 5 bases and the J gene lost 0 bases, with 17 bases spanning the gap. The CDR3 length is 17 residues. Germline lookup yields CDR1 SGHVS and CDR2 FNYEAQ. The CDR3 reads CASSARLASSSYNEQFF. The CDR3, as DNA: TGTGCCAGCAGCGCCCGCCTAGCGTCGAGCTCCTACAATGAGCAGTTCTTC.

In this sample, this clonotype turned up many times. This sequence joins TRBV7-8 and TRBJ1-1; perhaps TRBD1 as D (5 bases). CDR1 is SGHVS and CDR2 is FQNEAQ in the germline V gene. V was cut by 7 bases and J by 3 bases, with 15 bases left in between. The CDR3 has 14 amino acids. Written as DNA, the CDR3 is TGTGCCAGCACCCTGGGGGGGTATGACACTGAAGCTTTCTTT. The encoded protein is CASTLGGYDTEAFF.

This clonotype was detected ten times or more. The CDR3 sequence: CASGSGQGADGYTF. In nucleotides, the CDR3 is TGTGCTAGTGGTTCCGGACAGGGGGCCGATGGCTACACCTTC. This chain links TRBV12-5 with TRBJ1-2, with TRBD1 matching over 11 bases. CDR1 LGHNT and CDR2 FRNRAP come from the germline V gene. The CDR3 contains 14 residues. With 4 bases clipped from V and 6 bases from J, the junction kept 4 bases outside the gene matches.

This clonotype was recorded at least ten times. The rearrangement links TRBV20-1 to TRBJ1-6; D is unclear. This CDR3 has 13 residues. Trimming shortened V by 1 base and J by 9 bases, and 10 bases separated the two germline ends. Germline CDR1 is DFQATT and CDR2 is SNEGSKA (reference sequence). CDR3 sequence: CSARVPSGSPLHF. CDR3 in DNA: TGCAGTGCTAGAGTCCCCTCAGGTTCACCCCTCCACTTT.

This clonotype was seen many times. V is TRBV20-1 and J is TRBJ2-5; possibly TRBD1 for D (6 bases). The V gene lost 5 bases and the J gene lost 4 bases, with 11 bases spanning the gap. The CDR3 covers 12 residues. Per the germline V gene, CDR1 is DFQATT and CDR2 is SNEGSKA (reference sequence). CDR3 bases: TGCAGTGCTGATACAGGGTTAGAGACCCAGTACTTC. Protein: CSADTGLETQYF.

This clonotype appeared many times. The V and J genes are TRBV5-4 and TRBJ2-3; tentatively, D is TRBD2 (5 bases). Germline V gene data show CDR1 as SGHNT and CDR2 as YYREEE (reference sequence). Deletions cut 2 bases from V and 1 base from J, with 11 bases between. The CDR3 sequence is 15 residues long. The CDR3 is CASSFGRVGTDTQYF. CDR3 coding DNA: TGTGCCAGCAGCTTCGGGCGGGTTGGCACAGATACGCAGTATTTT.

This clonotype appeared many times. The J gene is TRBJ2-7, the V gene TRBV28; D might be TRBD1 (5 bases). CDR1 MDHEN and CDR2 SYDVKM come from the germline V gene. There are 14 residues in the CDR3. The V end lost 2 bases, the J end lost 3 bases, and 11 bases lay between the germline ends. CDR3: CASSLSAGFYEQYF. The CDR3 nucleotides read TGTGCCAGCAGTTTAAGCGCAGGGTTCTACGAGCAGTACTTC.

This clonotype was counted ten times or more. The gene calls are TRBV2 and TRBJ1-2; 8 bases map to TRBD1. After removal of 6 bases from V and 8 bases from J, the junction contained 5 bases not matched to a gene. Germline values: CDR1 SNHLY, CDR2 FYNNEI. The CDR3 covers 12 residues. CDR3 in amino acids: CASRDRVYGYTF. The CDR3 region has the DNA TGTGCCAGCAGGGACAGGGTCTACGGCTACACCTTC.